This T cell receptor beta chain was captured by sequencing in a study of cytomegalovirus exposure and HLA in healthy donors. This table comes from immunoSEQ multiplex PCR, and its TCRdb copy is limited to in-frame clones, with some not included. Of fewer than 200,000 clones in the sample, approximately 96% were seen once. The study drew the donors from its approximately 120-subject validation cohort, separate from the roughly 700-subject first cohort. Findings and caveats of the study: Subsequent analysis of the approximately 130 validation repertoires found a tendency for first-cohort TCR clusters to co-occur. Some public TCRs appeared in many individuals, while most sequences were rare.

Notes on this clone: The antigen remains unidentified.

Specimen: PBMCs. This receptor was taken from a woman aged 18-29 years in good health and CMV-seronegative.

CDR3 DNA: TGTGCCAGTAGTATCCATACAGGAGACCGCCTGCAGCCCCAGCATTTT. The encoded protein is CASSIHTGDRLQPQHF. V is TRBV19 and J is TRBJ1-5; weak D call: TRBD1 (5 bases). Germline V gene lookup returns CDR1 LNHDA and CDR2 SQIVND (reference sequence). The length of the CDR3 is 16 residues. Trimming shortened V by 3 bases and J by 7 bases, and 19 bases separated the two germline ends.